Given below is one TCR beta chain in context. This CDR3 region has 15 residues. CDR1 and CDR2 from the germline V gene are LGHNA and YSLEER. The trim removed 3 bases at V and 2 bases at J, leaving 3 bases unmatched. This entry comes from a study of blood T cell repertoires in COVID-19. Whole-study context: Italy, Spain and the United States were the sources of the convalescent and acute COVID-19 samples. Sample material is recorded as cDNA or gDNA derived from T cells, B-cell-depleted T cells, or PBMCs.

Per the original methods: Reference gene primers were amplified, and this amplification served to estimate nucleated cell counts. Sequencing was performed with immunoSEQ multiplex PCR; in TCRdb, only in-frame clones are kept and a portion is missing. The DNA gave D and trimming, while V, J and clone size come from that table. The data contain approximately 84,000 clones, approximately 87% of them singletons. This clonotype was obtained from a human donor with active COVID-19. The donor label of this sample is uncertain. The specimen sequenced was peripheral blood. V gene TRBV4-3 combines with J gene TRBJ2-1; 8 positions agree with TRBD2. The CDR3 is CASSHGGGPYNEQFF. CDR3 DNA sequence: TGCGCCAGCAGCCACGGCGGGGGGCCCTACAATGAGCAGTTCTTC.